This paragraph covers one T cell receptor beta chain sequence. The antigen is undetermined. Reverse transcription of roughly 0.5 to 1 ug RNA used random hexamers. The CDR3 of TCR beta was amplified by immunoSEQ multiplex PCR across 54 Vbeta and 13 Jbeta. Each CDR3 protein gets one entry after TCRdb re-called the immunoSEQ multiplex PCR reads with MiXCR. The sample shows 350,000 to 550,000 distinct CDR3 sequences, approximately 85% of them seen only once. Trimming took 7 bases from V and 6 from J, leaving 16 bases between them. The CDR3 contains 14 residues. CDR1 and CDR2 (germline): LNHDA, SQIVND (reference sequence). These data come from a study of CD8 T cells in Susac syndrome. Findings and limits, study-wide: As the study acknowledged, the number of individuals in its TCR sequencing and HLA analysis was relatively small.

The rearrangement uses TRBV19 and TRBJ1-5; TRBD1 might be the D (5 bases). Source material: CD8+ T cells from PBMCs. This TCR was sampled from a human donor with multiple sclerosis. Here the CDR3 reads CASTHQGIGQPQHF. In nucleotides, the CDR3 is TGTGCCAGTACACACCAGGGTATCGGTCAGCCCCAGCATTTT.